The 23 T cell receptor beta chains below were found in one sample sequenced in a study of T cells after yellow fever vaccination. One entry per CDR3 protein, called by TCRdb with MiXCR from the 5' RACE reads. The sample includes approximately 550,000 distinct CDR3 sequences, around 21% of them seen just once. Sequenced material: PBMCs, taken 15 days after the yellow fever booster vaccination. The receptors here all came from a man younger than 40 who received the YFV17D yellow fever vaccine.

This clonotype was counted a few times. The chain combines TRBV3-1 with TRBJ2-3; 7 bases fit TRBD2. The germline CDR1 and CDR2 sequences are LGHDT and YNNKEL (reference sequence). After removal of 5 bases from V and 3 bases from J, the junction contained 8 bases not matched to a gene. The CDR3 runs 15 residues. In DNA, the CDR3 is TGTGCCAGCAGCTTTTGGACTAGACAGACAGATACGCAGTATTTT. It codes for CASSFWTRQTDTQYF.

This clonotype was recorded once. The chain links TRBV27 to TRBJ2-7; D may be TRBD2 (6 bases). Trimming took off 3 bases at V and 7 bases at J, with 13 bases between the two ends. The CDR3 sequence is 13 residues long. Germline lookup yields CDR1 MNHEY and CDR2 SMNVEV (reference sequence). The DNA of the CDR3 is TGTGCCAGCAGTTTCGTCCCCGGGGGAGAGCAGTACTTC. It yields the protein CASSFVPGGEQYF.

This clonotype was counted between two and nine times. CDR3 sequence reads: CASSKVRGRVHEQFF. The CDR3 DNA is TGTGCCAGCAGCAAAGTACGGGGCAGGGTGCATGAGCAGTTCTTC. The genes are TRBV21-1 and TRBJ2-1; whether TRBD1, the table's D call, matches the DNA was not checked. TRBV21-1 is marked as a pseudogene. There are 15 residues in the CDR3.

This chain joins TRBV6-5 and TRBJ1-5; 9 bases match TRBD1. The CDR3 runs to 14 residues. V shed 2 bases, J shed 8 bases, and the junction held 4 bases outside the gene matches. The germline CDR1 and CDR2 sequences are MNHEY and SVGAGI. The CDR3 is CASSYNTGGEPQHF. The CDR3 DNA is TGTGCCAGCAGTTACAACACAGGGGGCGAGCCCCAGCATTTT.

V and J are TRBV7-2 and TRBJ2-1, with D possibly TRBD1 on 5 matching bases. V lost 6 bases, J lost 4 bases, and 10 bases lay in between. CDR1 SGHTA and CDR2 FQGNSA come from the germline V gene. The length of the CDR3 is 13 residues. CDR3 bases: TGTGCCAGCAGACCCGACAGTTACAATGAGCAGTTCTTC. Translating it yields CASRPDSYNEQFF.

There are a few counts of this clonotype. The chain links TRBV29-1 to TRBJ2-1; 7 bases map to TRBD2. CDR1 and CDR2 (germline): SQVTM, ANQGSEA. The J segment lost 9 bases and the V segment lost 8 bases, leaving 13 bases of the junction unmatched. The CDR3 sequence is 13 residues long. The CDR3 coding sequence is TGCAGCAGTGAAAGTTCGGGAGGTCGTGAGCAGTTCTTC. As protein: CSSESSGGREQFF.

The V gene is TRBV28, the J gene TRBJ2-5; D might be TRBD2 (6 bases). CDR1 and CDR2 from the germline V gene are MDHEN and SYDVKM. Trimming took off 6 bases at V and 6 bases at J, with 17 bases between the two ends. CDR3 length: 14 amino acids. The CDR3 sequence: CASRPIGGLQTQYF. CDR3 sequence (DNA): TGTGCCAGCAGACCGATCGGGGGTCTTCAGACCCAGTACTTC.

The chain has TRBV20-1 and TRBJ2-2, with D perhaps TRBD2 (8 bases). This CDR3 spans 13 amino acids. The germline V and J ends were trimmed by 3 bases and 7 bases, with 12 bases remaining between them. The germline CDR1 and CDR2 sequences are DFQATT and SNEGSKA (reference sequence). CDR3 protein: CSASGRGRGELFF. The CDR3 region has the DNA TGCAGTGCTAGCGGGAGGGGGCGCGGGGAGCTGTTTTTT.

This clonotype was counted only a few times. V gene TRBV7-2 combines with J gene TRBJ2-3; 12 bases map to TRBD2. The CDR3 totals 16 residues. Germline CDR1 SGHTA, CDR2 FQGNSA. V shed 3 bases, J shed 4 bases, and the junction held 5 bases outside the gene matches. Here the CDR3 DNA reads TGTGCCAGCAGCTTTCTCCCTAGCGGGAGGGCAGATACGCAGTATTTT. Protein product: CASSFLPSGRADTQYF.

The V call is TRBV6-5, the J call TRBJ2-7, with TRBD1 matching over 10 bases. Germline V gene lookup returns CDR1 MNHEY and CDR2 SVGAGI. Trimming removed 2 bases from V and 5 bases from J; junction bases left unmatched: 3. CDR3 length: 14 residues. This chain's CDR3 is CASSYGGQGNEQYF. CDR3 DNA sequence: TGTGCCAGCAGTTACGGGGGACAGGGGAACGAGCAGTACTTC.

This clonotype came up a few times. The chain carries TRBV2 and TRBJ1-2; D is uncertain. This CDR3 spans 12 amino acids. Germline V gives CDR1 SNHLY, CDR2 FYNNEI. Trimming removed 6 bases at V and 0 bases at J, with 5 bases between. CDR3 in amino acids: CASRGTNYGYTF. CDR3 bases: TGTGCCAGCAGGGGAACTAACTATGGCTACACCTTC.

The chain uses TRBV12-3 or TRBV12-4 and TRBJ2-5; either TRBD1 or TRBD2 may supply D (5 bases each). The CDR3 extends over 13 amino acids. The V end lost 7 bases, the J end lost 5 bases, and 14 bases lay between the germline ends. The CDR3 DNA follows: TGTGCCAGCACCAAGCGGTGGGGGGAGACCCAGTACTTC. Residues: CASTKRWGETQYF.

This clonotype was detected only once. The V call is TRBV20-1, the J call TRBJ2-4; 10 bases fit TRBD2. The J segment lost 0 bases and the V segment lost 3 bases, leaving 2 bases of the junction unmatched. CDR1 and CDR2 (germline): DFQATT, SNEGSKA (reference sequence). The CDR3 contains 15 residues. CDR3 sequence reads: CSASIAGGAKNIQYF. The CDR3 region has the DNA TGCAGTGCTAGTATAGCGGGAGGAGCCAAAAACATTCAGTACTTC.

The chain carries TRBV20-1 and TRBJ2-1, with 7 nucleotides matching TRBD2. The J segment lost 0 bases and the V segment lost 6 bases, leaving 8 bases of the junction unmatched. Per the germline V gene, CDR1 is DFQATT and CDR2 is SNEGSKA (reference sequence). The CDR3 length is 15 residues. CDR3 in DNA: TGCAGTGCCAGCCCAGCGGGAAGCTCCTACAATGAGCAGTTCTTC. It translates to CSASPAGSSYNEQFF.

The chain has TRBV29-1 and TRBJ1-4; D call uncertain. This CDR3 spans 10 amino acids. The ends were cut back, 7 bases at V and 6 bases at J, with 6 bases in the middle. Germline CDR1 reads SQVTM; CDR2 reads ANQGSEA. As DNA, the CDR3 is TGCAGCGGTTTCTATGAAAAACTGTTTTTT. Amino acids: CSGFYEKLFF.

This clonotype was seen more than once but under ten times. The chain is built from TRBV5-5 and TRBJ2-7; a weak D match, TRBD1 (5 bases). Germline V gene sequence: CDR1 SGHKS, CDR2 YYEKEE (reference sequence). The CDR3 covers 14 residues. The germline V and J ends were trimmed by 1 base and 3 bases, with 11 bases remaining between them. Here the CDR3 DNA reads TGTGCCAGCAGCTTGTACCGACAGAACTACGAGCAGTACTTC. Translation gives CASSLYRQNYEQYF. The full variable domain, its missing parts supplied by reference TRBV5-5 and TRBJ2-7, is DAGVTQSPTHLIKTRGQQVTLRCSPISGHKSVSWYQQVLGQGPQFIFQYYEKEERGRGNFPDRFSARQFPNYSSELNVNALLLGDSALYLCASSLYRQNYEQYFGPGTRLTVT.

In its sample, this clonotype was seen a few times. CDR3 sequence: CASSLSDYLGANVLTF. The DNA for the CDR3 is TGTGCCAGCAGTTTATCGGACTACCTTGGGGCCAACGTCCTGACTTTC. V and J are TRBV27 and TRBJ2-6, with a weak D call TRBD2 (6 bases). The V gene lost 0 bases and the J gene lost 3 bases, with 9 bases spanning the gap. Germline V gene sequence: CDR1 MNHEY, CDR2 SMNVEV (reference sequence). The CDR3 runs 16 residues.

The chain is built from TRBV6-5 and TRBJ2-7; D may be TRBD2 (6 bases). The CDR3 contains 14 residues. The germline V gene has CDR1 MNHEY and CDR2 SVGAGI. V was clipped by 0 bases and J by 7 bases, with 13 bases between them. The CDR3 DNA follows: TGTGCCAGCAGTTACTCGATGGTCAGCGGGGAGCAGTACTTC. Residues: CASSYSMVSGEQYF.

This clonotype has a handful of counts. V is TRBV10-3 and J is TRBJ2-3; 12 bases line up with TRBD2. CDR1 and CDR2 from the germline V gene are ENHRY and SYGVKD. Trimming cost V 8 bases and J 4 bases; bases outside gene matches: 4. CDR3 length: 14 residues. The CDR3 DNA reads as TGTGCCATCGGACTAGCGGGAAGTTCAGATACGCAGTATTTT. As protein: CAIGLAGSSDTQYF.

The gene calls are TRBV20-1 and TRBJ2-3, with D possibly matching TRBD1 (5 bases). CDR3 length equals 12 residues. Germline values: CDR1 DFQATT, CDR2 SNEGSKA (reference sequence). V was cut by 3 bases and J by 4 bases, with 8 bases left in between. As DNA, the CDR3 is TGCAGTGCTAGGTGGGGCCCAGATACGCAGTATTTT. It translates to CSARWGPDTQYF.

This clonotype was seen more than once but under ten times. The rearrangement links TRBV12-3 or TRBV12-4 to TRBJ2-1; TRBD2 might be the D (7 bases). CDR3 size: 15 residues. Trimming took off 5 bases at V and 4 bases at J, with 15 bases between the two ends. The CDR3 coding sequence is TGTGCCAGCAGTGAACTGGGGAGGGGGTACAATGAGCAGTTCTTC. Amino acids: CASSELGRGYNEQFF.

This clonotype was seen more than once but under ten times. This chain joins TRBV27 and TRBJ2-7, with TRBD2 matching over 11 bases. The junction had 5 bases not matched to a gene; V was cut back by 6 bases and J by 1 base. CDR3 length: 15 residues. CDR1 is MNHEY, CDR2 SMNVEV, per germline (reference sequence). The CDR3 loop reads CASRHSGRASYEQYF. The CDR3 DNA reads TGTGCCAGCAGACATAGCGGGAGGGCATCCTACGAGCAGTACTTC.

This clonotype was observed a few times. The chain is built from TRBV14 and TRBJ1-3; no definite D call. CDR3 length: 11 residues. Germline CDR1 reads SGHDN; CDR2 reads FVKESK. Trimming removed 2 bases from V and 10 bases from J, with 6 bases in between. The CDR3 coding sequence is TGTGCCAGCAGCCAAACGACGACCATATATTTT. Amino acids: CASSQTTTIYF.